This TCR beta chain is from a study of blood T cell repertoires in COVID-19. Study overall: The United States, Italy and Spain provided the acute and convalescent COVID-19 samples.

Germline V gene sequence: CDR1 GTSNPN, CDR2 SVGIG (reference sequence). V lost 4 bases to trimming and J lost 0 bases; unmatched junction nucleotides: 0. The CDR3 contains 13 residues. In the original processing: Quantification of nucleated cells was approximated via reference gene primer amplification. The method was immunoSEQ multiplex PCR; TCRdb's version includes in-frame clones alone and lacks a portion of them. V, J and clone size are those of that table, while D and trimming were read from the DNA. The sample consists of about 130,000 clones, 84% of them appearing once. The receptor's source is a man aged 55-75 years with acute or convalescent COVID-19. Input material: peripheral blood. This chain joins TRBV30 and TRBJ2-1; 7 bases fit TRBD1. The CDR3 is CAWTGGSYNEQFF. CDR3 DNA sequence: TGTGCCTGGACAGGGGGCTCCTACAATGAGCAGTTCTTC. Full variable domain (missing parts from reference TRBV30 and TRBJ2-1): SQTIHQWPATLVQPVGSPLSLECTVEGTSNPNLYWYRQAAGRGLQLLFYSVGIGQISSEVPQNLSASRPQDRQFILSSKKLLLSDSGFYLCAWTGGSYNEQFFGPGTRLTVL.